A selection of T cell receptor beta chains follows, all from one sample in a study of OX40 agonist ivuxolimab in advanced cancers. Libraries were prepared by immunoSEQ multiplex PCR; TCRdb keeps only in-frame clonotypes and omits some of them. The sample lists about 160,000 clones, under 95% seen once, with around 0.28% in the top ten. Here the sequenced sample was CD4+ or CD8+ T cells sorted from blood, taken in a trial of the OX40 agonist ivuxolimab. The receptors were gathered from an adult with an advanced solid tumor such as melanoma, head and neck, liver or kidney cancer. Both conserved end residues are part of each CDR3. Fields, in order: J gene, D gene, CDR3 length, V gene, clone size, CDR3 DNA, CDR3 protein. D genes are given only for firm matches. The size of a clone is reported for some rows only, either as once, few or many, or as a class for expanded clones.

>TRBJ1-3|.|15|TRBV5-4|once
TGTGCCAGCAGCTTGGATCGCGGGGCTGGAAACACCATATATTTT
CASSLDRGAGNTIYF
>TRBJ2-3|TRBD2|17|TRBV5-4|.
TGTGCCAGCAGCCCTGGACTAGCGGGGGGTCAGACAGATACGCAGTATTTT
CASSPGLAGGQTDTQYF
>TRBJ1-2|.|13|TRBV6-1|.
TGTGCCAGCAGTGAAGAGGGATTCTATGGCTACACCTTC
CASSEEGFYGYTF
>TRBJ2-3|.|14|TRBV11-2|.
TGTGCCAGCAGCTTTACGGATTTCACAGATACGCAGTATTTT
CASSFTDFTDTQYF
>TRBJ2-3|TRBD1|16|TRBV7-8|.
TGTGCCAGCAGCTTAGTACAGGGGGCGTTGTTAGATACGCAGTATTTT
CASSLVQGALLDTQYF
>TRBJ1-2|.|15|TRBV7-3|.
TGTGCCAGCAGCTGGACCGGCGACAGGAACTATGGCTACACCTTC
CASSWTGDRNYGYTF
>TRBJ2-1|TRBD2|17|TRBV9|.
TGTGCCAGCAGCGTAGGGGCTAGCGGGGGGACTTACAATGAGCAGTTCTTC
CASSVGASGGTYNEQFF
>TRBJ2-7|.|17|TRBV14|few
TGTGCCAGCAGCCCAGAGGACCGGCGGGGTTTACCCTACGAGCAGTACTTC
CASSPEDRRGLPYEQYF
>TRBJ2-7|TRBD1|14|TRBV28|.
TGTGCCAGCAGTTTACCTCCAGGGGGCTACGAGCAGTACTTC
CASSLPPGGYEQYF
>TRBJ1-3|.|14|TRBV4-3|.
TGCGCCAGCAGCCAAGGGGGGGCAGGAAACACCATATATTTT
CASSQGGAGNTIYF
>TRBJ2-3|.|15|TRBV11-3|.
TGTGCCAGCAGCTTAGGGACTCCACTGCAAGATACGCAGTATTTT
CASSLGTPLQDTQYF
>TRBJ2-1|TRBD2|15|TRBV7-2|once
TGTGCCAGCAGCTTAGGACTAGCGGAATACAATGAGCAGTTCTTC
CASSLGLAEYNEQFF
>TRBJ2-7|TRBD1|18|TRBV4-2|once
TGTGCCAGCAGCCAAGAGGCATGGTCAGGGACAGGGGTGGGCGAGCAGTACTTC
CASSQEAWSGTGVGEQYF
>TRBJ2-3|.|16|TRBV28|.
TGTGCCAGCACCCCTGCCACGGGGGCCCTCACAGATACGCAGTATTTT
CASTPATGALTDTQYF
>TRBJ1-4|TRBD1|13|TRBV6-1|.
TGTGCCAGCAGTATGACAGGGTATGAAAAACTGTTTTTT
CASSMTGYEKLFF
>TRBJ2-7|.|14|TRBV5-4|once
TGTGCCAGCAGCTTGTCCCAGGGTGGCTACGAGCAGTACTTC
CASSLSQGGYEQYF
>TRBJ2-1|TRBD2|15|TRBV9|few
TGTGCCAGCAGCGTAGATGCGGGAGGGCGGAATGAGCAGTTCTTC
CASSVDAGGRNEQFF
>TRBJ1-3|.|16|TRBV6-5|.
TGTGCCAGCAGTTACTCCCCCCGGCCAGCTGGAAACACCATATATTTT
CASSYSPRPAGNTIYF
>TRBJ2-3|TRBD1|15|TRBV19|.
TGTGCCAGTGCTACACAGGGGCTTAGCACAGATACGCAGTATTTT
CASATQGLSTDTQYF
>TRBJ2-1|.|14|TRBV28|.
TGTGCCAGCGACGAGGGGGGCCTTTACAATGAGCAGTTCTTC
CASDEGGLYNEQFF
>TRBJ2-5|.|13|TRBV2|.
TGTGCCAGCAGTGGGACAGACCAAGAGACCCAGTACTTC
CASSGTDQETQYF
>TRBJ1-1|.|15|TRBV11-1|.
TGTGCCAGCAGCTTAAGGAAGACAGCGAACACTGAAGCTTTCTTT
CASSLRKTANTEAFF
>TRBJ2-7|.|15|TRBV5-1|.
TGCGCCAGCAGCTTGTTATCAGGGACCGAATACGAGCAGTACTTC
CASSLLSGTEYEQYF
>TRBJ1-1|.|17|TRBV18|.
TGTGCCAGCTCACCACCGAACAGGGCGCTTCTAAACACTGAAGCTTTCTTT
CASSPPNRALLNTEAFF
>TRBJ1-2|.|15|TRBV18|.
TGTGCCAGCTCACCACGGGCAGGTGGCGACCGTGGCTACACCTTC
CASSPRAGGDRGYTF
>TRBJ1-2|.|12|TRBV5-6|.
TGTGCCAGCAGCTTGGGGGGATATGGCTACACCTTC
CASSLGGYGYTF
>TRBJ2-5|.|13|TRBV4-3|.
TGCGCCAGCAGCCAGGCCTTCCGAGAGACCCAGTACTTC
CASSQAFRETQYF
>TRBJ2-5|TRBD2|17|TRBV11-2|.
TGTGCCAGCAGCTTGGGAACTAGCGGGGGATTCCAAGAGACCCAGTACTTC
CASSLGTSGGFQETQYF
>TRBJ1-1|.|13|TRBV25-1|.
TGTGCCAGCAGTGAATCTTGGAGAACTGAAGCTTTCTTT
CASSESWRTEAFF
>TRBJ2-7|TRBD1|14|TRBV27|.
TGTGCCAGCAGTTTAAAAGGGGGCACCTACGAGCAGTACTTC
CASSLKGGTYEQYF